The 30 T cell receptor beta chains presented below share a single source sample, sequenced in a study of cytomegalovirus exposure and HLA in healthy donors. Amplification used 60 Vbeta primers and 13 Jbeta primers. The table came from immunoSEQ multiplex PCR; TCRdb's copy has only in-frame clones and leaves some out. Of roughly 98,000 clones listed, 60% to 80% were seen once; the top ten hold 3.4%. Sequenced input: PBMCs. All receptors derive from a man in his forties in good health and CMV-seronegative.

This chain connects TRBV5-4 to TRBJ1-1, with D hard to call. The CDR3 extends over 15 amino acids. Germline V gives CDR1 SGHNT, CDR2 YYREEE (reference sequence). With 1 base removed from V and 1 base from J, the gap between germline ends came to 11 bases. The CDR3 nucleotides read TGTGCCAGCAGCTTGTTGAGCGGAGGGAACACTGAAGCTTTCTTT. Amino acid sequence: CASSLLSGGNTEAFF. Variable domain in full (rest from reference TRBV5-4 and TRBJ1-1): ETGVTQSPTHLIKTRGQQVTLRCSSQSGHNTVSWYQQALGQGPQFIFQYYREEENGRGNFPPRFSGLQFPNYSSELNVNALELDDSALYLCASSLLSGGNTEAFFGQGTRLTVV.

This clone was picked up a small number of times. The CDR3 DNA is TGTGCCAGCAGCTACCTCGACAGGGGAGAACCCAACTATGGCTACACCTTC. Its translation: CASSYLDRGEPNYGYTF. The chain joins TRBV9 to TRBJ1-2; 8 bases line up with TRBD1. CDR1 and CDR2 from the germline V gene are SGDLS and YYNGEE. The CDR3 is 17 residues long. Trimming removed 4 bases from V and 2 bases from J; junction bases left unmatched: 13.

The chain carries TRBV7-2 and TRBJ1-2; tentative D call: TRBD1 (6 bases). V dropped 5 bases and J dropped 5 bases, with 12 bases sitting between them. Germline V gene sequence: CDR1 SGHTA, CDR2 FQGNSA. The CDR3 spans 13 residues. Written as DNA, the CDR3 is TGTGCCAGCAGCCTAGAAGGACAGTATGGCTACACCTTC. Encoded protein: CASSLEGQYGYTF.

This chain links TRBV10-2 with TRBJ1-4; 11 bases fit TRBD1. With V trimmed by 8 bases and J by 4 bases, 0 bases remained unmatched. The CDR3 loop spans 13 amino acids. The germline gives CDR1 WSHSY, CDR2 SAAADI. The CDR3 DNA reads as TGCGCCAGCGGGACAGGGGGTAATGAAAAACTGTTTTTT. Its protein product is CASGTGGNEKLFF.

This rearrangement joins TRBV2 to TRBJ1-5, with 8 bases aligning to TRBD1. With V trimmed by 4 bases and J by 4 bases, 3 bases remained unmatched. There are 14 residues in the CDR3. The germline V gene encodes CDR1 SNHLY and CDR2 FYNNEI. CDR3 in amino acids: CASSGTGKNQPQHF. CDR3 bases: TGTGCCAGCAGTGGGACAGGGAAAAATCAGCCCCAGCATTTT.

The sample holds a few counts of this clone. CDR3 sequence: CASSFYRIGSGNTIYF. CDR3 in DNA: TGTGCCAGCAGCTTTTACCGCATCGGCTCTGGAAACACCATATATTTT. The J gene is TRBJ1-3, the V gene TRBV5-8; the D is unclear. Germline-derived CDR1 and CDR2 are SGHTS and YDEGEE. Trimming shortened V by 2 bases and J by 0 bases, and 12 bases separated the two germline ends. The CDR3 extends over 16 amino acids.

Note on this clone: A read error may account for a junction end that differs from germline. The rearrangement joins TRBV7-7 to TRBJ2-5; 14 bases map to TRBD2. Germline CDR1 and CDR2: SSHAT and FNYEAQ (reference sequence). This CDR3 has 17 amino acids. The DNA for the CDR3 is TGTGCTAGCAGCAAAGGACTAGCGGGGGGTGGCCAAGAGACCCAGTACTTC. This gives the protein CASSKGLAGGGQETQYF.

This chain joins TRBV27 and TRBJ1-5, with D hard to call. V lost 5 bases to trimming and J lost 5 bases, with 10 bases between them. Germline values: CDR1 MNHEY, CDR2 SMNVEV (reference sequence). The CDR3 totals 13 residues. This chain's CDR3 is CASSPVWHQPQHF. In nucleotides, the CDR3 is TGTGCCAGCAGTCCCGTTTGGCATCAGCCCCAGCATTTT.

The gene calls are TRBV5-6 and TRBJ2-5; D is perhaps TRBD1 (6 bases). CDR3 length: 13 residues. Trimming pared 0 bases from V and 5 bases from J, leaving 8 bases between. Germline CDR1 reads SGHDT; CDR2 reads YYEEEE. CDR3 in DNA: TGTGCCAGCAGCTTGGACAGGGTGGAGACCCAGTACTTC. It encodes CASSLDRVETQYF.

This clone has a handful of counts. The gene calls are TRBV5-1 and TRBJ2-7; the match to TRBD2 covers 8 bases. CDR1 and CDR2 from the germline V gene are SGHRS and YFSETQ. The CDR3 has 13 amino acids. J was trimmed by 6 bases and V by 4 bases; bases with no gene match: 6. This CDR3 is CASSQRGLGEQYF. The CDR3 DNA is TGCGCCAGCAGCCAGAGGGGACTAGGCGAGCAGTACTTC.

The chain employs TRBV21-1 and TRBJ2-3; the listed D gene, TRBD2, was not tested against the DNA. TRBV21-1 is assigned pseudogene status. There are 18 residues in the CDR3. CDR3: CASRRPGLAALGTDTQYF. DNA for the CDR3: TGTGCCAGCAGAAGGCCGGGACTAGCGGCCCTCGGCACAGATACGCAGTATTTT.

The rearrangement joins TRBV5-1 to TRBJ2-3; 7 bases align to TRBD1. Trimming cost V 1 base and J 2 bases; bases outside gene matches: 4. Germline CDR1 is SGHRS and CDR2 is YFSETQ. CDR3 length equals 15 residues. CDR3 residues: CASSLFGTDTDTQYF. DNA for the CDR3: TGCGCCAGCAGCTTGTTCGGGACAGACACAGATACGCAGTATTTT.

The chain links TRBV7-9 to TRBJ1-4; tentative D call: TRBD1 (5 bases). Trimming shortened V by 2 bases and J by 8 bases, and 12 bases separated the two germline ends. Per the germline V gene, CDR1 is SEHNR and CDR2 is FQNEAQ (reference sequence). CDR3 length equals 14 residues. CDR3 DNA sequence: TGTGCCAGCAGCTTATTGGGGCTGGGGGAAAAACTGTTTTTT. It translates to CASSLLGLGEKLFF. Full variable domain (outside the CDR3, taken from reference TRBV7-9 and TRBJ1-4): DTGVSQNPRHKITKRGQNVTFRCDPISEHNRLYWYRQTLGQGPEFLTYFQNEAQLEKSRLLSDRFSAERPKGSFSTLEIQRTEQGDSAMYLCASSLLGLGEKLFFGSGTQLSVL.

The rearrangement links TRBV7-8 to TRBJ2-1; 15 bases agree with TRBD2. Germline V gene sequence: CDR1 SGHVS, CDR2 FQNEAQ. The CDR3 spans 18 residues. V shed 4 bases, J shed 1 base, and the junction held 5 bases outside the gene matches. The CDR3 region is CASSWRTSGRGSYNEQFF. The DNA for the CDR3 is TGTGCCAGCAGCTGGAGGACTAGCGGGAGGGGTTCCTACAATGAGCAGTTCTTC.

This CDR3 is CASSPTGADYGYTF. For the CDR3, the DNA is TGTGCCAGCTCACCGACAGGGGCAGACTATGGCTACACCTTC. The V and J genes are TRBV18 and TRBJ1-2; TRBD1 matches 8 bases. The CDR3 has 14 residues. Germline assignment: CDR1 KGHSH and CDR2 LQKENI. V was pared by 3 bases and J by 3 bases, with 3 bases of the junction left unmatched. Full variable domain (remainder filled in from reference TRBV18 and TRBJ1-2): NAGVMQNPRHLVRRRGQEARLRCSPMKGHSHVYWYRQLPEEGLKFMVYLQKENIIDESGMPKERFSAEFPKEGPSILRIQQVVRGDSAAYFCASSPTGADYGYTFGSGTRLTVV.

The V call is TRBV19, the J call TRBJ2-5; 7 positions match TRBD2. Losses at the gene ends were 4 bases for V and 7 bases for J; bases not matched to a gene: 24. Germline V gene lookup returns CDR1 LNHDA and CDR2 SQIVND (reference sequence). The CDR3 spans 19 residues. CDR3 amino acids: CASSKMRDSGTVDRRTQYF. Here the CDR3 DNA reads TGTGCCAGTAGTAAGATGCGTGACAGCGGGACGGTTGATAGGAGGACCCAGTACTTC.

The chain links TRBV9 to TRBJ2-3, with a tentative D call TRBD2 (5 bases). The CDR3 extends over 15 amino acids. Germline V CDR1 and CDR2: SGDLS, YYNGEE. V lost 0 bases and J lost 5, with 13 bases in between. CDR3 region: CASSVVGVLGDTQYF. The CDR3 region has the DNA TGTGCCAGCAGCGTAGTCGGGGTCTTGGGAGATACGCAGTATTTT.

The chain is built from TRBV18 and TRBJ2-4; TRBD1 aligns across 10 bases. V was clipped by 3 bases and J by 6 bases; unmatched bases: 8. CDR3 length: 16 residues. Germline V CDR1 and CDR2: KGHSH, LQKENI. The CDR3 reads CASSPVPGQGINIQYF. The CDR3 DNA follows: TGTGCCAGCTCACCTGTTCCGGGACAGGGGATAAACATTCAGTACTTC.

The genes are TRBV30 and TRBJ1-6; D remains unclear. The V end was cut by 0 bases, the J end by 5 bases, with 8 bases between. Germline CDR1 reads GTSNPN; CDR2 reads SVGIG (reference sequence). This CDR3 spans 14 amino acids. CDR3 residues: CAWSVTVDNSPLHF. The CDR3 DNA reads TGTGCCTGGAGTGTAACGGTGGATAATTCACCCCTCCACTTT.

This clone was observed a single time. This chain uses TRBV5-5 with TRBJ1-1, with 11 bases matching TRBD1. J gave up 4 bases and V 3 bases, and 2 bases lay outside the gene matches. This CDR3 is 14 amino acids long. In germline, CDR1 is SGHKS, CDR2 YYEKEE (reference sequence). The CDR3 DNA sequence: TGTGCCAGCAGCTCCGGACAGGGGGCCACTGAAGCTTTCTTT. It yields the protein CASSSGQGATEAFF.

The chain carries TRBV2 and TRBJ2-4, with TRBD2 matching over 7 bases. V shed 11 bases, J shed 3 bases, and the junction held 10 bases outside the gene matches. This CDR3 has 14 amino acids. CDR1 is SNHLY and CDR2 is FYNNEI in the germline V gene. The CDR3 sequence is CAGVGGRDKNIQYF. CDR3 nucleotide sequence: TGTGCCGGAGTAGGAGGGAGGGACAAAAACATTCAGTACTTC.

The J gene is TRBJ2-5, the V gene TRBV5-1; 8 nucleotides align to TRBD1. The CDR3 runs 13 residues. The V gene end was trimmed by 4 bases and the J gene end by 5 bases; junction bases not matched to a gene: 4. Germline assignment: CDR1 SGHRS and CDR2 YFSETQ. In nucleotides, the CDR3 is TGCGCCAGCAGCCGCGGACAGGGTGAGACCCAGTACTTC. It encodes CASSRGQGETQYF.

The CDR3 reads CASSLAGGETQYF. The DNA for the CDR3 is TGTGCCAGCAGCTTAGCGGGGGGAGAGACCCAGTACTTC. V is TRBV11-3 and J is TRBJ2-5, with 7 bases lining up with TRBD2. The V and J ends lost 1 base and 4 bases, in that order; junction bases with no gene match: 0. Per germline, CDR1 SGHNT and CDR2 YENEEA. The CDR3 totals 13 residues.

The chain employs TRBV6-5 and TRBJ1-5; D unresolved. CDR3 size: 15 residues. Germline V lookup: CDR1 MNHEY, CDR2 SVGAGI. V lost 6 bases and J lost 6, with 18 bases in between. CDR3 in DNA: TGTGCCAGCAGCACTCCCACTGAGGTGGGTCAGCCCCAGCATTTT. This gives the protein CASSTPTEVGQPQHF.

The chain employs TRBV7-2 and TRBJ2-4; TRBD1 aligns across 9 bases. V shed 7 bases, J shed 6 bases, and the junction held 7 bases outside the gene matches. The CDR3 runs to 14 residues. Germline CDR1 SGHTA, CDR2 FQGNSA. This CDR3 reads CASTKRTGANIQYF. In DNA form, the CDR3 reads TGTGCCAGCACCAAACGGACAGGGGCAAACATTCAGTACTTC. Drawing the rest from reference TRBV7-2 and TRBJ2-4, the complete variable domain is GAGVSQSPSNKVTEKGKDVELRCDPISGHTALYWYRQSLGQGLEFLIYFQGNSAPDKSGLPSDRFSAERTGGSVSTLTIQRTQQEDSAVYLCASTKRTGANIQYFGAGTRLSVL.

The chain combines TRBV11-2 with TRBJ2-7; D possibly corresponds to TRBD2 (5 bases). CDR3 size: 12 residues. The germline CDR1 and CDR2 sequences are SGHAT and FQNNGV. Trimming pared 5 bases from V and 3 bases from J, leaving 8 bases between. CDR3 residues: CASSHRGYEQYF. For the CDR3, the DNA is TGTGCCAGCAGCCACCGGGGCTACGAGCAGTACTTC.

V usage is TRBV6-1 and J usage is TRBJ1-2, with 8 bases aligning to TRBD1. The V and J ends lost 3 bases and 2 bases, in that order; junction bases with no gene match: 5. From germline, CDR1 is MNHNS and CDR2 SASEGT. The CDR3 consists of 15 residues. The CDR3 DNA reads TGTGCCAGCAGTGATCGGGGACAGGCGAACTATGGCTACACCTTC. This gives the protein CASSDRGQANYGYTF.

The gene calls are TRBV18 and TRBJ2-1; D unclear. V was shortened by 0 bases and J by 0 bases, with 12 bases between the two germline ends. CDR1 is KGHSH and CDR2 is LQKENI in the germline V gene. CDR3 length: 17 amino acids. The chain's CDR3 is CASSPPSSRTSYNEQFF. CDR3 sequence (DNA): TGTGCCAGCTCACCACCGAGCTCTCGTACCTCCTACAATGAGCAGTTCTTC.

The genes are TRBV9 and TRBJ1-5, with unresolved D. V gave up 0 bases and J gave up 6 bases, with 7 bases separating them. This CDR3 comprises 13 residues. Germline V CDR1 and CDR2: SGDLS, YYNGEE. CDR3 sequence (DNA): TGTGCCAGCAGCGTAGGAGGAGGTCAGCCCCAGCATTTT. Translated: CASSVGGGQPQHF.

The chain couples TRBV11-2 to TRBJ2-7, with 7 bases matching TRBD1. V lost 5 bases and J lost 1; bases outside the gene matches: 5. CDR1 and CDR2 (germline): SGHAT, FQNNGV. CDR3 size: 14 residues. DNA for the CDR3: TGTGCCAGCAGCGGAAGGGACAGATCCTACGAGCAGTACTTC. It codes for CASSGRDRSYEQYF.